Presented here are 7 T cell receptor beta chains from one specimen sequenced in a study of spatial heterogeneity in lung cancer. TCRdb called the 5' RACE reads again in MiXCR, with one record for every CDR3 protein. The sample contains about 11,000 distinct CDR3 sequences, roughly 9.1% of which appear only once. The time point here: blood at routine non-recurrence follow-up after resection. The sample was PBMCs, taken at follow-up. The origin of the receptors is a female donor with early-stage non-small cell lung cancer.

With respect to this clonotype: The DNA is left out, because the CDR3 cannot be placed on it with certainty; the CDR3 is given as TCRdb lists it. This chain joins TRBV7-9 and TRBJ2-2; TRBD1, the table's D call, was not compared with the DNA. Germline V gene lookup returns CDR1 SEHNR and CDR2 FQNEAQ (reference sequence). A total of 19 residues make up the CDR3, ends included. The CDR3 spells CASSFADRFPTEAPGSCFF.

In this sample, this clonotype turned up many times. The chain is built from TRBV20-1 and TRBJ2-2; 12 bases agree with TRBD2. Germline CDR1 reads DFQATT; CDR2 reads SNEGSKA (reference sequence). J gave up 3 bases and V 4 bases, and 3 bases lay outside the gene matches. The length of the CDR3 is 15 residues. CDR3 loop: CSAKTSGGYTGELFF. The DNA for the CDR3 is TGCAGTGCTAAAACTAGCGGGGGGTACACCGGGGAGCTGTTTTTT.

This clonotype was recorded many times. This sequence joins TRBV12-3 or TRBV12-4 and TRBJ2-2; D is undetermined. The V end was cut by 6 bases, the J end by 3 bases, with 11 bases between. The CDR3 is made up of 14 amino acids. The CDR3 nucleotides are TGTGCCAGCAGGCCGACTTTCGACACCGGGGAGCTGTTTTTT. Its translation is CASRPTFDTGELFF.

This clonotype was counted a few times. The V gene is TRBV7-2, the J gene TRBJ2-1; 9 positions agree with TRBD2. J lost 7 bases, V lost 0 bases, and 4 bases had no gene match. This CDR3 has 15 amino acids. Per the germline V gene, CDR1 is SGHTA and CDR2 is FQGNSA. Written as DNA, the CDR3 is TGTGCCAGCAGCTTAGCAACGGGACTAGCAAATGAGCAGTTCTTC. Its protein product is CASSLATGLANEQFF.

The chain employs TRBV6-6 and TRBJ2-2, with unresolved D. Germline V gene lookup returns CDR1 MNHNY and CDR2 SVGAGI (reference sequence). The ends were cut back, 7 bases at V and 1 base at J, with 13 bases in the middle. CDR3 length: 15 residues. The CDR3 sequence is CASTKGPLNTGELFF. The CDR3 DNA is TGTGCCAGCACCAAGGGTCCGCTGAACACCGGGGAGCTGTTTTTT.

Many counts were recorded for this clonotype. The CDR3 loop reads CASSLVGGDSPLHF. CDR3 nucleotide sequence: TGCGCCAGCAGCTTGGTTGGGGGAGATTCACCCCTCCACTTT. The chain is built from TRBV5-1 and TRBJ1-6, with TRBD1 as a possible D gene (5 bases). The CDR3 covers 14 residues. Per germline, CDR1 SGHRS and CDR2 YFSETQ. Trimming cost V 0 bases and J 8 bases, with 9 bases left between them.

The chain couples TRBV18 to TRBJ2-2; D gene uncertain. V was clipped by 1 base and J by 8 bases, with 2 bases between them. Germline V lookup: CDR1 KGHSH, CDR2 LQKENI. The CDR3 contains 11 residues. The CDR3 DNA sequence: TGTGCCAGCTCACCACGAGGGGAGCTGTTTTTT. It translates to CASSPRGELFF.